This TCR beta chain is drawn from a study of cytomegalovirus exposure and HLA in healthy donors. PCR primers comprised 60 Vbeta and 13 Jbeta primers. Assay: immunoSEQ multiplex PCR; the TCRdb copy retains only in-frame clones and omits some. The data contain some 140,000 clones, over 65% of them seen just once; the ten biggest clones take up 4.3%. Germline loops: CDR1 KGHSY, CDR2 FQNENV. The CDR3 totals 19 residues. V lost 1 base to trimming and J lost 2 bases; unmatched junction nucleotides: 11. This clone was picked up one time. Its antigen is as yet unknown. Broader study findings: A likely sequencing artifact accounted for one observed cluster of highly shared sequence variants. The investigators catalogued 164 TCR beta chains as cytomegalovirus-associated. Later analysis found that TCR beta chains associated with HLA were more clonally expanded than other, equally common chains.

The sequenced sample consisted of PBMCs. V is TRBV16 and J is TRBJ2-1; 10 bases map to TRBD2. The receptor's source is a man aged 18 to 29 in good health and CMV-seropositive. This chain's CDR3 is CASSQWAAGGPGAYNEQFF. CDR3 in DNA: TGTGCCAGCAGCCAATGGGCAGCGGGAGGGCCCGGGGCCTACAATGAGCAGTTCTTC.